One T cell receptor (beta chain) is described in this entry. Libraries were prepared by immunoSEQ multiplex PCR; TCRdb keeps only in-frame clonotypes and omits some of them. The table has about 2 million clones, just under 95% seen once; the top ten hold 1.2%. Positively selected for CCR7, the CD45RO-negative cells used as naive CD8 cells excluded terminally differentiated effector memory CD45RA+ cells. The sample comes from a study of shared clonotypes between healthy human individuals. This CDR3 spans 16 amino acids. The V gene lost 3 bases and the J gene lost 4 bases, with 18 bases spanning the gap. Germline V gene data show CDR1 as MNHEY and CDR2 as SVGAGI.

Sequenced sample: naive CD8+ T cells sorted from blood. This receptor was taken from a man between 18 and 29 years old in good health. The V call is TRBV6-5, the J call TRBJ1-1; tentative D call: TRBD1 (5 bases). The CDR3 region has the DNA TGTGCCAGCAGTTATGGGGACCTGTCTGGGGGCACTGAAGCTTTCTTT. Translating it yields CASSYGDLSGGTEAFF.